This T cell receptor beta chain was captured by sequencing in a study of T cells after yellow fever vaccination. At the level of the study: SMART-Seq v4 Ultra Low Input prepared libraries from low-cell fractions.

This clonotype was seen many times. Its antigen is not identified. The TCR cDNA carried a universal primer site and UMIs from 5'RACE template switching. TCRdb analysed the 5' RACE reads with MiXCR anew, one entry per CDR3 protein. The table records 110,000 to 150,000 distinct CDR3 sequences, less than 8.5% of them present only once. General study findings and limits: Reappearance after the booster was observed for most primary-vaccination clones (roughly 97% CD4, more than 70% CD8).

CDR3 length equals 16 residues. In germline, CDR1 is KGHDR, CDR2 SFDVKD. Trimming took 3 bases from V and 7 from J; bases not matched to a gene: 9. This sequence was found in a man aged 25 to 45 who received the YFV17D yellow fever vaccine. V gene TRBV24-1 combines with J gene TRBJ2-1; 9 nucleotides agree with TRBD2. Here the sequenced sample was CD4+ T cells sorted from PBMCs, taken 10 days after the yellow fever booster vaccination. In DNA, the CDR3 is TGTGCCACCAGTGATCCTAGCGGGGACGTCGGGAATGAGCAGTTCTTC. Amino acids: CATSDPSGDVGNEQFF.